This entry concerns a single TCR beta chain. Its antigen remains unidentified. Per-base quality was not reported, and no clone a single base away is much larger than it. From a lookup of the germline V gene (reference sequence), CDR1 and CDR2 are LGHDT and YNNKEL. The CDR3 has 17 amino acids, counting the end cysteine and phenylalanine. The CDR3 DNA has 51 bases and is translated from base 1. V is cut back by 0 bases and J by 7 bases, with 8 bases in the junction unmatched. These data come from a study of blood T cell repertoires in COVID-19 (dated by TCRdb to between 2020 and 2021). Study-wide context: The collaborator samples originated in the United States, Italy and Spain and spanned the acute and convalescent phases of COVID-19. The material from the prospective study consisted of cDNA or gDNA derived from T cells, B-cell-depleted T cells, or PBMCs. The dataset comprised deeply sampled blood TCRbeta repertoires from subjects exposed to, actively infected with, or recovered from COVID-19. The repertoires were released in a freely available public database intended as a resource for research on the immune response to SARS-CoV-2. Samples came from the ongoing ImmuneRACE study (first 160 participants) plus 1,254 subjects from 6 global collaborators. Nearly every sample came with metadata listing a de-identified subject ID, COVID-19 status, age in years and sex. HLA class I and class II types, where available, came from metadata supplied by the sample provider rather than from assay-based typing.

Participants in the prospective study were aged about 18 to 100 years, lived in 20 to 25 United States geographic areas, and enrolled through a virtual design. In the prospective study, participants were assigned to cohorts based on the clinical history participants reported in a screening survey and a study questionnaire. Recovered participants in ImmuneRACE Cohort 3 were defined as having two consecutive negative NP/OP PCR tests, clearance from a healthcare professional, or resolution of symptoms. Mobile phlebotomists in the prospective study collected whole blood, serum and a nasopharyngeal or oropharyngeal swab from every participant. Participants in the prospective study had the option to provide additional blood draws and questionnaires over a 2-month period. Before DNA extraction, prospective study blood samples were shipped either frozen or at room temperature. The immunoSEQ Assay, a bias-controlled multiplex PCR, was used to amplify TCRbeta CDR3 regions from genomic DNA. As for how the authors treated the data: Within the assay, amplification of reference gene primers was used to estimate how many nucleated cells each sample contained. To quantify the absolute abundance of each unique TCRbeta CDR3 rearrangement, sequence reads were collapsed and filtered. Productive Simpson clonality was computed per sample as the square root of Simpson's diversity index over productive rearrangements. TCRdb retrieved this table from immuneACCESS and kept in-frame rearrangements only. Not all clones are present; in checked studies, unresolved V genes account for under half, and no reason is known for the remainder. V, J and clone size were drawn from that table, and D and trimming were deduced from the DNA. The sample data list approximately 320,000 clones, and around nine tenths of these were observed just once. The ten largest account for 2% to 3% of the sample.

What the authors observed across the whole study: Clinical and demographic metadata were provided uncurated, with the amount varying by source and participant.

The rearrangement joined TRBV3-1 (or the pseudogene TRBV3-2) to TRBJ2-1; TRBD2 aligns with 11 central bases. The material sequenced was PBMCs or T cells enriched from blood (not recorded which). This TCR was sampled from a man in his 60s who had recovered from COVID-19. The DNA sequence is given as TGTGCCAGCAGCCAAGAGTCTGTACTAGCGGGGGTTAATGAGCAGTTCTTC. It translates to CASSQESVLAGVNEQFF.